This T cell receptor beta chain stems from a study of shared T cell receptors in the human thymus. This clone was observed once. Repertoires were generated with immunoSEQ multiplex PCR, while TCRdb's copy carries only in-frame clones and drops some. The repertoire holds about 400,000 clones, with about 95% as singletons. The CDR3 is 12 amino acids. V lost 7 bases, J lost 1 base, and 8 bases lay in between. Germline CDR1 SGHRS, CDR2 YFSETQ. The V gene is TRBV5-1, the J gene TRBJ1-1, with D unclear. Sequencing was done on a sample of thymocytes. This sequence originates from a human donor. CDR3 sequence reads: CASQQRNTEAFF. Written as DNA, the CDR3 is TGCGCCAGCCAACAGAGGAACACTGAAGCTTTCTTT.